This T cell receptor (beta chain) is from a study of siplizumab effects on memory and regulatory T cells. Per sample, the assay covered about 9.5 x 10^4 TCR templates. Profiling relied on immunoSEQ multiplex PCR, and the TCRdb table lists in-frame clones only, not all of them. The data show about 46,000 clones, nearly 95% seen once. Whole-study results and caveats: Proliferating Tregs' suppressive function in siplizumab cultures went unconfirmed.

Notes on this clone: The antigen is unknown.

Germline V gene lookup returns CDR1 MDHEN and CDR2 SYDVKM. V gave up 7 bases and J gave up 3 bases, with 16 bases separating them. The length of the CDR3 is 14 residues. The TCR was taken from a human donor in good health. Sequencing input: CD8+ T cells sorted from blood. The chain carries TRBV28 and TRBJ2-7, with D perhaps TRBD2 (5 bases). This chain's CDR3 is CASKLVPHHYEQYF. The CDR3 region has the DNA TGTGCCAGCAAACTAGTTCCCCACCACTACGAGCAGTACTTC. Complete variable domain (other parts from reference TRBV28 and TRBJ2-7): DVKVTQSSRYLVKRTGEKVFLECVQDMDHENMFWYRQDPGLGLRLIYFSYDVKMKEKGDIPEGYSVSREKKERFSLILESASTNQTSMYLCASKLVPHHYEQYFGPGTRLTVT.